The clone carrying this TCR beta chain was found many times. Amplification of TCR beta CDR3 regions was performed using RNA transcripts as template. The primer set for the first-round RT-PCR of the TCR CDR3 was HTBI. TCRdb ran MiXCR on the multiplex PCR reads and lists one entry per CDR3 protein. The sample lists hundreds of thousands of distinct CDR3 sequences, less than 20% occurring once. The data were obtained in a study of T cells in Graves' hyperthyroidism and ophthalmopathy. Study information: Any treatment followed the collection of peripheral blood at initial diagnosis.

The CDR3 is made up of 14 amino acids. The V gene lost 5 bases and the J gene lost 9 bases, with 18 bases spanning the gap. Germline loops: CDR1 MNHEY, CDR2 SMNVEV (reference sequence). The clonotype was recovered from a woman aged 18 to 35 with Graves' hyperthyroidism that later progressed to Graves' ophthalmopathy. Sequencing was carried out using blood. This chain uses TRBV27 with TRBJ2-3; D might be TRBD2 (5 bases). The CDR3 DNA follows: TGTGCCAGCAGTCCGTCCCCCTACACGGGAACGCAGTATTTT. Translated: CASSPSPYTGTQYF.